This T cell receptor beta chain derives from a study of blood T cell repertoires in COVID-19. Study-wide context: Sources were T cells, B-cell-depleted T cells, or PBMCs; the material itself was cDNA or gDNA.

The ends were cut back, 5 bases at V and 10 bases at J, with 11 bases in the middle. The CDR3 extends over 11 amino acids. Germline-derived CDR1 and CDR2 are LNHDA and SQIVND (reference sequence). This clone was seen only once. The protocol was immunoSEQ multiplex PCR, while the TCRdb copy is restricted to in-frame clones and leaves out a portion. Among 150,000 to 200,000 clones listed, roughly 86% were seen once. This clonotype originated in a man aged 40-49 years with active or convalescent COVID-19. Sequenced sample: peripheral blood. The chain links TRBV19 to TRBJ1-1, with a tentative D call TRBD1 (5 bases). The CDR3 DNA follows: TGTGCCAGTAGTTCAGGGTCGAGAGCTTTCTTT. Amino acids: CASSSGSRAFF.